These 24 T cell receptor beta chains were sequenced from one sample in a study of T-cell memory formation after mild COVID-19. TCRdb re-called the 5' RACE reads through MiXCR, storing one row per CDR3 protein. The repertoire holds 150,000 to 200,000 distinct CDR3 sequences, with around a tenth as singletons. Sequenced sample: PBMCs or a T cell subset sorted from them (not recorded which). The receptors come from a man younger than 35 who had mild COVID-19 (a few samples of this study predate the infection). Cell type and time point are not known.

The V and J genes are TRBV15 and TRBJ1-1; D is undetermined. Trimming stripped 1 base from V and 4 bases from J, with 4 bases between. Per the germline V gene, CDR1 is LNHNV and CDR2 is YYDKDF (reference sequence). The CDR3 spans 12 residues. CDR3 protein: CATSRVGTEAFF. Written as DNA, the CDR3 is TGTGCCACCAGCAGAGTTGGCACTGAAGCTTTCTTT.

This clonotype was seen many times. The rearrangement links TRBV11-2 to TRBJ2-1, with 13 bases fitting TRBD2. With 6 bases clipped from V and 3 bases from J, the junction kept 11 bases outside the gene matches. Germline V gives CDR1 SGHAT, CDR2 FQNNGV. This CDR3 region has 18 residues. The CDR3 DNA sequence: TGTGCCAGCAGACCCTCGCCGGGACTAGCGGGGATCTACAATGAGCAGTTCTTC. It encodes CASRPSPGLAGIYNEQFF.

This clonotype was seen repeatedly, ten times or more. The CDR3 DNA sequence: TGTGCCACCCAGACGGTGGGGGGTCGGGAAGATACGCAGTATTTT. It is translated as CATQTVGGREDTQYF. The gene calls are TRBV7-9 and TRBJ2-3; maybe TRBD2 (6 bases). CDR1 SEHNR and CDR2 FQNEAQ come from the germline V gene (reference sequence). The CDR3 is 15 residues long. Trimming took off 10 bases at V and 5 bases at J, with 22 bases between the two ends.

V is TRBV5-1 and J is TRBJ1-6; 8 bases fit TRBD1. The CDR3 is 16 residues long. Unmatched junction bases numbered 10, after V lost 4 bases and J lost 7 bases. Germline lookup yields CDR1 SGHRS and CDR2 YFSETQ. The CDR3 DNA follows: TGCGCCAGCAGCCTCAGGGGGCCGGTTACGAATTCACCCCTCCACTTT. This encodes CASSLRGPVTNSPLHF.

The gene calls are TRBV6-5 and TRBJ2-2; perhaps TRBD1 as D (5 bases). CDR3 size: 15 residues. V lost 0 bases and J 0 bases, leaving 5 bases between the germline ends. Per the germline V gene, CDR1 is MNHEY and CDR2 is SVGAGI. The chain's CDR3 is CASSYSQANTGELFF. In DNA form, the CDR3 reads TGTGCCAGCAGTTACTCACAGGCGAACACCGGGGAGCTGTTTTTT.

This clonotype showed up just a few times. The chain has TRBV5-1 and TRBJ2-1; D not resolved. The germline V gene encodes CDR1 SGHRS and CDR2 YFSETQ. This CDR3 contains 14 residues. V was cut by 0 bases and J by 3 bases, with 7 bases left in between. The CDR3 nucleotides read TGCGCCAGCAGCTTGGGGTCCAACTACAATGAGCAGTTCTTC. This codes for CASSLGSNYNEQFF.

This clonotype has just a few counts. The gene calls are TRBV7-9 and TRBJ2-7, with 8 bases matching TRBD1. The trim removed 9 bases at V and 6 bases at J, leaving 4 bases unmatched. The CDR3 consists of 11 residues. Germline CDR1 reads SEHNR; CDR2 reads FQNEAQ (reference sequence). In DNA, the CDR3 is TGTGCCAGTACCCAGGGGGCCGAGCAGTACGTC. It is translated as CASTQGAEQYV.

In its sample, this clonotype was seen many times. The J gene is TRBJ2-7, the V gene TRBV11-3; 7 nucleotides agree with TRBD1. The length of the CDR3 is 13 residues. Germline CDR1 reads SGHNT; CDR2 reads YENEEA. The V gene end was trimmed by 0 bases and the J gene end by 6 bases; junction bases not matched to a gene: 2. The CDR3 here is CASSLESGGEQYF. The CDR3, as DNA: TGTGCCAGCAGCTTAGAGTCAGGGGGCGAGCAGTACTTC.

The genes are TRBV5-1 and TRBJ1-1, with D possibly TRBD1 on 6 matching bases. Germline CDR1 SGHRS, CDR2 YFSETQ. The CDR3 covers 13 residues. The V end lost 0 bases, the J end lost 8 bases, and 11 bases lay between the germline ends. Here the CDR3 reads CASSLDPTGEAFF. The CDR3, as DNA: TGCGCCAGCAGCTTGGACCCTACAGGGGAAGCTTTCTTT.

This clonotype was detected a few times. The V and J genes are TRBV29-1 and TRBJ1-1; 9 nucleotides agree with TRBD1. Germline CDR1 is SQVTM and CDR2 is ANQGSEA. V lost 6 bases and J lost 0; bases outside the gene matches: 5. The CDR3 runs 14 residues. As DNA, the CDR3 is TGCAGCGTCGCCTACAGGGGGCTGAACACTGAAGCTTTCTTT. Translated, it gives CSVAYRGLNTEAFF.

The rearrangement uses TRBV4-2 and TRBJ2-6, with TRBD2 identical over 13 bases. Germline CDR1 is LGHNA and CDR2 is YNFKEQ. With V trimmed by 3 bases and J by 2 bases, 7 bases remained unmatched. The CDR3 spans 19 residues. The DNA for the CDR3 is TGTGCCAGCAGCCAGAGACTAGCGGGGGGAATTGCTGGGGCCAACGTCCTGACTTTC. Encoded protein: CASSQRLAGGIAGANVLTF.

The chain joins TRBV7-2 to TRBJ1-1; 7 bases agree with TRBD1. Germline CDR1 SGHTA, CDR2 FQGNSA. The length of the CDR3 is 15 residues. With V trimmed by 5 bases and J by 0 bases, 6 bases remained unmatched. CDR3 amino acids: CASSLRQGMNTEAFF. The DNA of the CDR3 is TGTGCCAGCAGCCTAAGACAGGGAATGAACACTGAAGCTTTCTTT.

This sequence joins TRBV6-2 or TRBV6-3 and TRBJ2-1; 11 bases align to TRBD2. Germline trimming cut 10 bases from V and 10 bases from J; bases unmatched to any gene: 15. Germline-derived CDR1 and CDR2 are MNHEY and SVGEGT. The CDR3 consists of 15 residues. The CDR3 nucleotides are TGTGCCATCCCGCAACCGCTAGCGGGGGGTCGGGAGCAGTTCTTC. Amino acids: CAIPQPLAGGREQFF.

The chain couples TRBV7-3 to TRBJ2-2, with 9 bases matching TRBD1. The CDR3 runs to 14 residues. The trim removed 4 bases at V and 7 bases at J, leaving 4 bases unmatched. CDR1 and CDR2 from the germline V gene are SGHTA and FQGTGA. The DNA for the CDR3 is TGTGCCAGCAGCTGGACAGGGGCTTACGGGGAGCTGTTTTTT. Its protein is CASSWTGAYGELFF. The full variable domain, rest sourced from reference TRBV7-3 and TRBJ2-2, is GAGVSQTPSNKVTEKGKYVELRCDPISGHTALYWYRQSLGQGPEFLIYFQGTGAADDSGLPNDRFFAVRPEGSVSTLKIQRTERGDSAVYLCASSWTGAYGELFFGEGSRLTVL.

This clonotype was counted many times. This chain links TRBV5-1 with TRBJ1-6, with 9 bases fitting TRBD1. The V gene's germline CDR1 is SGHRS and CDR2 YFSETQ. The ends lost 4 bases at V and 7 bases at J; junction bases unmatched: 6. CDR3 length equals 15 residues. CDR3 sequence reads: CASSLWTGANSPLHF. Written as DNA, the CDR3 is TGCGCCAGCAGCCTTTGGACAGGGGCCAATTCACCCCTCCACTTT. Full variable domain (remainder filled in from reference TRBV5-1 and TRBJ1-6): KAGVTQTPRYLIKTRGQQVTLSCSPISGHRSVSWYQQTPGQGLQFLFEYFSETQRNKGNFPGRFSGRQFSNSRSEMNVSTLELGDSALYLCASSLWTGANSPLHFGNGTRLTVT.

This clonotype was recorded a few times. The chain is built from TRBV7-2 and TRBJ1-1; perhaps TRBD1 as D (6 bases). V was shortened by 1 base and J by 4 bases, with 13 bases between the two germline ends. The CDR3 extends over 15 amino acids. Germline V gives CDR1 SGHTA, CDR2 FQGNSA. The chain's CDR3 is CASSLEAGAGTEAFF. In nucleotides, the CDR3 is TGTGCCAGCAGCTTAGAGGCAGGGGCAGGCACTGAAGCTTTCTTT.

This clonotype has only a few counts. This chain links TRBV6-6 with TRBJ2-7; 10 nucleotides match TRBD1. The CDR3 runs 14 residues. CDR1 is MNHNY, CDR2 SVGAGI, per germline (reference sequence). The V gene end was trimmed by 8 bases and the J gene end by 3 bases; junction bases not matched to a gene: 7. The CDR3 here is CASSGTGVFYEQYV. Written as DNA, the CDR3 is TGTGCCAGCTCCGGGACAGGGGTTTTCTACGAGCAGTACGTC.

In its sample, this clonotype was seen a few times. The rearrangement uses TRBV20-1 and TRBJ2-7; 8 positions agree with TRBD2. Germline loops: CDR1 DFQATT, CDR2 SNEGSKA (reference sequence). Trimming removed 3 bases from V and 0 bases from J; junction bases left unmatched: 4. The CDR3 is 14 amino acids. The CDR3 region is CSASSAGDSYEQYF. CDR3 coding DNA: TGCAGTGCTAGCTCAGCGGGGGACTCCTACGAGCAGTACTTC.

At least ten counts were recorded for this clonotype. The chain joins TRBV5-1 to TRBJ2-3; D is unresolved. Germline V gene sequence: CDR1 SGHRS, CDR2 YFSETQ. This CDR3 comprises 13 residues. Trimming removed 4 bases from V and 2 bases from J, with 8 bases in between. The DNA of the CDR3 is TGCGCCAGCAGCGTCCGGGTCACAGATACGCAGTATTTT. It translates to CASSVRVTDTQYF.

The V and J genes are TRBV5-1 and TRBJ2-1; TRBD2 matches 7 bases. Per germline, CDR1 SGHRS and CDR2 YFSETQ. J lost 9 bases, V lost 4 bases, and 10 bases had no gene match. This CDR3 contains 14 residues. CDR3 nucleotide sequence: TGCGCCAGCAGCATTCTCGGACTAGAATCTGAGCAGTTCTTC. This translates into CASSILGLESEQFF.

This clonotype was seen a handful of times. This chain links TRBV5-1 with TRBJ2-2; 12 bases line up with TRBD2. Germline V lookup: CDR1 SGHRS, CDR2 YFSETQ. Trimming removed 6 bases from V and 3 bases from J; junction bases left unmatched: 3. The CDR3 sequence is 15 residues long. The CDR3 DNA follows: TGCGCCAGCATGACTAGCGGGGGACACACCGGGGAGCTGTTTTTT. Translation: CASMTSGGHTGELFF. Combining the CDR3 with reference TRBV5-1 and TRBJ2-2 gives the whole variable domain KAGVTQTPRYLIKTRGQQVTLSCSPISGHRSVSWYQQTPGQGLQFLFEYFSETQRNKGNFPGRFSGRQFSNSRSEMNVSTLELGDSALYLCASMTSGGHTGELFFGEGSRLTVL.

By sample fraction, this clonotype is medium-sized. This chain uses TRBV29-1 with TRBJ2-1, with 8 bases that match TRBD1. The germline CDR1 and CDR2 sequences are SQVTM and ANQGSEA. CDR3 length equals 11 residues. The V and J ends lost 8 bases and 5 bases, in that order; junction bases with no gene match: 2. The CDR3 sequence: CSTGQDNEQFF. The CDR3 DNA follows: TGCAGCACGGGACAGGACAATGAGCAGTTCTTC.

V is TRBV4-3 and J is TRBJ1-6, with D unclear. Germline CDR1 and CDR2: LGHNA and YSLEER. V was cut by 0 bases and J by 7 bases, with 7 bases left in between. The CDR3 loop spans 14 amino acids. The CDR3 DNA is TGCGCCAGCAGCCAAGAATTCGGGAATTCACCCCTCCACTTT. It translates to CASSQEFGNSPLHF.

This clonotype was picked up many times. The CDR3 is CASGSLTYEQYF. The CDR3 DNA follows: TGTGCTAGTGGTTCCTTGACCTACGAGCAGTACTTC. The V and J genes are TRBV12-5 and TRBJ2-7; the D is unclear. The CDR3 loop spans 12 amino acids. The V gene's germline CDR1 is LGHNT and CDR2 FRNRAP. The V gene lost 4 bases and the J gene lost 2 bases, with 6 bases spanning the gap.